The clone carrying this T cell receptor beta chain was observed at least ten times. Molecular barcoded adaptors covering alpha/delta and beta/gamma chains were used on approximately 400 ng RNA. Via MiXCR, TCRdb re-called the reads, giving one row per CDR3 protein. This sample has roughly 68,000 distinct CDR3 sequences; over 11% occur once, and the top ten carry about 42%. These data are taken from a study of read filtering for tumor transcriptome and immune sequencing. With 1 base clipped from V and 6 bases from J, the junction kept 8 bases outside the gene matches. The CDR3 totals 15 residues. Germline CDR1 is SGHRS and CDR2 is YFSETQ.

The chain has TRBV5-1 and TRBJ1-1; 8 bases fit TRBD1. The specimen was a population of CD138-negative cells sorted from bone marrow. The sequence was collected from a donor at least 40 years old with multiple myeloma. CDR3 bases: TGCGCCAGCAGCTTGCGGACAGGGATGATGGCTGAAGCTTTCTTT. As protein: CASSLRTGMMAEAFF.